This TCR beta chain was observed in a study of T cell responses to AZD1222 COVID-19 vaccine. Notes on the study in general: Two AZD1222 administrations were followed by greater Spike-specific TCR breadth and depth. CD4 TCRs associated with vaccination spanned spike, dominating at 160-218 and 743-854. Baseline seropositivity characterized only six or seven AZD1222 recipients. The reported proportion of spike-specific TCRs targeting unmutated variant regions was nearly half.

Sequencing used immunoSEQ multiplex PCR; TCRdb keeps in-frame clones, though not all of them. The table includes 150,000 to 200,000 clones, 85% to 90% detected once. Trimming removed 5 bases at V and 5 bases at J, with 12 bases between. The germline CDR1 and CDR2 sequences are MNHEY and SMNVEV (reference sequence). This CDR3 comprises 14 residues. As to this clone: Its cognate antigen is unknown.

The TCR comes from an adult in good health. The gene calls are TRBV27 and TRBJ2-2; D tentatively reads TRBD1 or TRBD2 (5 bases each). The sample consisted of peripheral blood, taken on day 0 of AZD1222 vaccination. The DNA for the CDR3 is TGTGCCAGCAGTCTTCGGGACCCAACCGGGGAGCTGTTTTTT. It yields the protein CASSLRDPTGELFF.